The 12 T cell receptor beta chains reported below all come from one sample, sequenced in a study of cytomegalovirus exposure and HLA in healthy donors. The PCR contained 60 Vbeta and 13 Jbeta primers. TCRdb's table, derived via immunoSEQ multiplex PCR, lists solely in-frame clones and lacks some. Of approximately 64,000 clones listed, more than 60% are singletons. Sequencing was done on a sample of PBMCs. These TCRs come from a male donor in good health and CMV-seropositive.

In its sample, this clone was seen once. The chain carries TRBV10-3 and TRBJ2-7; tentative D call: TRBD1 (7 bases). This CDR3 is built from 13 residues. Per the germline V gene, CDR1 is ENHRY and CDR2 is SYGVKD. V lost 5 bases and J 2 bases, leaving 10 bases between the germline ends. The CDR3, as DNA: TGTGCCATCAGTCAGGGGGGAGCCTACGAGCAGTACTTC. This gives the protein CAISQGGAYEQYF.

V is TRBV9 and J is TRBJ2-3; 7 bases are shared with TRBD2. Germline V gene lookup returns CDR1 SGDLS and CDR2 YYNGEE. This CDR3 comprises 16 residues. With 0 bases clipped from V and 2 bases from J, the junction kept 6 bases outside the gene matches. The CDR3 DNA follows: TGTGCCAGCAGCGTAGAGCGGGGTTATTACACAGATACGCAGTATTTT. It is translated as CASSVERGYYTDTQYF.

The rearrangement joins TRBV10-3 to TRBJ1-1, with D possibly being TRBD1 (5 bases). V lost 5 bases to trimming and J lost 1 base, with 8 bases between them. CDR1 is ENHRY, CDR2 SYGVKD, per germline. This CDR3 comprises 13 residues. CDR3 DNA: TGTGCCATCAGTTTGACAGAGAACACTGAAGCTTTCTTT. Protein product: CAISLTENTEAFF.

This chain connects TRBV6-6 to TRBJ2-7; 9 bases agree with TRBD2. Germline V gene lookup returns CDR1 MNHNY and CDR2 SVGAGI (reference sequence). This CDR3 is 14 amino acids long. Trimming took 6 bases from V and 6 from J; bases not matched to a gene: 9. In DNA, the CDR3 is TGTGCCAGCAGCCGAGGGACTAGCTCTGGCGAGCAGTACTTC. Its protein product is CASSRGTSSGEQYF.

This clone was seen a few times. The V gene is TRBV4-3, the J gene TRBJ2-3; a weak D match, TRBD1 (7 bases). The CDR3 has 15 residues. CDR1 is LGHNA, CDR2 YSLEER, per germline. Trimming removed 4 bases from V and 4 bases from J, with 15 bases in between. The CDR3 here is CASSPRGEYPDTQYF. The CDR3 coding sequence is TGCGCCAGCAGCCCCAGGGGGGAGTATCCAGATACGCAGTATTTT.

This clone was counted a few times. This chain uses TRBV4-2 with TRBJ1-2; 8 bases align to TRBD1. The germline V gene encodes CDR1 LGHNA and CDR2 YNFKEQ. The CDR3 sequence is 16 residues long. Trimming took 2 bases from V and 2 from J; bases not matched to a gene: 7. Here the CDR3 reads CASSQQFGTGNYGYTF. The CDR3 region has the DNA TGTGCCAGCAGCCAACAATTTGGGACAGGCAACTATGGCTACACCTTC.

The rearrangement uses TRBV27 and TRBJ1-2; 7 bases are shared with TRBD1. V lost 8 bases, J lost 5 bases, and 14 bases stayed unmatched. CDR3 size: 15 residues. Germline CDR1 MNHEY, CDR2 SMNVEV (reference sequence). CDR3 residues: CASSEDRTPGYGYTF. The CDR3 bases are TGTGCCAGCTCGGAGGACAGGACCCCCGGTTATGGCTACACCTTC.

This chain uses TRBV7-2 with TRBJ2-5; the D gene is possibly TRBD1 (5 bases). The CDR3 has 16 amino acids. Per germline, CDR1 SGHTA and CDR2 FQGNSA. V was clipped by 3 bases and J by 1 base, with 15 bases between them. CDR3 DNA: TGTGCCAGCAGCTTTCGATCAGACAGTCCCCAAGAGACCCAGTACTTC. Translated: CASSFRSDSPQETQYF.

J is TRBJ2-5 and V is TRBV6-6; 10 bases are shared with TRBD2. Germline CDR1 is MNHNY and CDR2 is SVGAGI (reference sequence). The ends lost 5 bases at V and 4 bases at J; junction bases unmatched: 4. CDR3 size: 14 residues. This CDR3 is CASSGSSGGETQYF. Written as DNA, the CDR3 is TGTGCCAGCAGTGGATCTAGCGGGGGAGAGACCCAGTACTTC.

The rearrangement links TRBV6-1 to TRBJ2-7, with 7 bases that match TRBD1. CDR3 size: 14 residues. Losses at the gene ends were 2 bases for V and 6 bases for J; bases not matched to a gene: 7. CDR1 MNHNS and CDR2 SASEGT come from the germline V gene. CDR3 amino acids: CASSESRTGAEQYF. CDR3 bases: TGTGCCAGCAGTGAATCCCGGACAGGCGCCGAGCAGTACTTC.

This chain joins TRBV7-2 and TRBJ1-5; D is undetermined. Trimming removed 1 base from V and 4 bases from J, with 17 bases in between. The CDR3 has 17 amino acids. CDR1 and CDR2 from the germline V gene are SGHTA and FQGNSA. Written as DNA, the CDR3 is TGTGCCAGCAGCTTAGGTGGTGTCCCCACCACAAATCAGCCCCAGCATTTT. As protein: CASSLGGVPTTNQPQHF.

The chain links TRBV7-9 to TRBJ2-1; TRBD1 matches 8 bases. J lost 6 bases, V lost 5 bases, and 21 bases had no gene match. CDR3 length: 19 residues. Germline-derived CDR1 and CDR2 are SEHNR and FQNEAQ (reference sequence). The CDR3 DNA is TGTGCCAGCAGCCCGACCGTCGGTGGGGCGGGACAGGAAGTCAATGAGCAGTTCTTC. It is translated as CASSPTVGGAGQEVNEQFF. The whole variable domain, remainder taken from reference TRBV7-9 and TRBJ2-1, is DTGVSQNPRHKITKRGQNVTFRCDPISEHNRLYWYRQTLGQGPEFLTYFQNEAQLEKSRLLSDRFSAERPKGSFSTLEIQRTEQGDSAMYLCASSPTVGGAGQEVNEQFFGPGTRLTVL.